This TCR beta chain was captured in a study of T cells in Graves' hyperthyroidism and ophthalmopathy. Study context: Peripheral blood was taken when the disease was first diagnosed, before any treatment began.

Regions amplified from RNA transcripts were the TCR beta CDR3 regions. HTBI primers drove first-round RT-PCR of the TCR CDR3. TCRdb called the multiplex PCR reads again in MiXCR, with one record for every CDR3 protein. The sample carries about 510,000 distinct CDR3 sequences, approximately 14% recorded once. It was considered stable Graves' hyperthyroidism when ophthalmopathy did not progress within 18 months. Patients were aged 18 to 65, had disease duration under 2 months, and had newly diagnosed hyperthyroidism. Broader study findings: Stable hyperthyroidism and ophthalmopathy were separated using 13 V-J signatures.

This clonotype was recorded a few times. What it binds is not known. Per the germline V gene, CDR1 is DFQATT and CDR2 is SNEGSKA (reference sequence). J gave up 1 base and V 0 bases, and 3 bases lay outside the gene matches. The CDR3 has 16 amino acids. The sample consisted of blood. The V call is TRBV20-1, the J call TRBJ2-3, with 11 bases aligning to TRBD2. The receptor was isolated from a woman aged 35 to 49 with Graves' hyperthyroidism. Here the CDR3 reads CSARDGTSGGTDTQYF. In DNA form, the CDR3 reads TGCAGTGCTAGAGACGGGACTAGCGGAGGCACAGATACGCAGTATTTT.